The 2 T cell receptor beta chains reported below all come from one sample, sequenced in a study of regulatory T cells in long-lasting Graves disease. Stated time point: newly diagnosed GD, antithyroid drugs for less than 3 months. Researchers made the TCR library from RNA that was extracted from PBMCs. HTBI primers from iRepertoire and Arm-PCR of CDR3 regions yielded the TCR beta libraries. TCRdb analysed the multiplex PCR reads with MiXCR anew, one entry per CDR3 protein. The table lists some 330,000 distinct CDR3 sequences, 10% to 15% of them singletons. These data are also associated with another study on T cells in Graves' hyperthyroidism and ophthalmopathy.

Sequencing used peripheral blood mononuclear cells (PBMCs), obtained at new diagnosis, from a patient treated with antithyroid drugs. Receptors were obtained from a woman in her late teens or twenties with Graves disease.

This clonotype came up many times. The chain joins TRBV7-2 to TRBJ2-1; 9 positions match TRBD2. The CDR3 has 17 residues. CDR1 and CDR2 (germline): SGHTA, FQGNSA. The J segment lost 9 bases and the V segment lost 1 base, leaving 13 bases of the junction unmatched. The CDR3 nucleotides are TGTGCCAGCAGCTTAGTGGGCGGGAGGGCCCCCAATGGTGAGCAGTTCTTC. Its translation: CASSLVGGRAPNGEQFF.

This clonotype appeared many times. The J gene is TRBJ1-3, the V gene TRBV7-8; unclear D gene. V was shortened by 5 bases and J by 0 bases, with 17 bases between the two germline ends. CDR1 is SGHVS and CDR2 is FQNEAQ in the germline V gene. The CDR3 has 17 residues. As DNA, the CDR3 is TGTGCCAGCAGCCCCATCTTTTTGGGTCTCTCTGGAAACACCATATATTTT. It yields the protein CASSPIFLGLSGNTIYF.